One sample yielded the 20 T cell receptor beta chains listed below, sequenced in a study of blood T cell repertoires in COVID-19. Data came from immunoSEQ multiplex PCR; TCRdb stores just in-frame clones and leaves some out. The sample lists about 160,000 clones, 75% to 80% seen once, with around 13% in the top ten. Sequenced material: peripheral blood. These receptors originate from a woman of 80 years or more with acute or convalescent COVID-19.

The V gene is TRBV29-1, the J gene TRBJ1-5; D might be TRBD1 (5 bases). The CDR3 is made up of 13 amino acids. Germline CDR1 SQVTM, CDR2 ANQGSEA. V shed 5 bases and J shed 0 bases, with 8 bases lying between them. CDR3 DNA sequence: TGCAGCGTTATGGACAATAGCAATCAGCCCCAGCATTTT. Its protein is CSVMDNSNQPQHF.

In the case of this clone: The same CDR3 also results from other DNA sequences found in this sample. The CDR3 region is CASSLAGDTDTQYF. The CDR3 nucleotides are TGCGCCAGCAGCTTGGCCGGGGACACAGATACGCAGTATTTT. This rearrangement joins TRBV5-1 to TRBJ2-3, with D possibly matching TRBD2 (5 bases). The germline CDR1 and CDR2 sequences are SGHRS and YFSETQ. The CDR3 runs 14 residues. Trimming stripped 0 bases from V and 2 bases from J, with 7 bases between. The complete variable domain, with remaining parts taken from reference TRBV5-1 and TRBJ2-3, reads KAGVTQTPRYLIKTRGQQVTLSCSPISGHRSVSWYQQTPGQGLQFLFEYFSETQRNKGNFPGRFSGRQFSNSRSEMNVSTLELGDSALYLCASSLAGDTDTQYFGPGTRLTVL.

The rearrangement uses TRBV9 and TRBJ2-1; D may be TRBD2 (6 bases). CDR3 length equals 15 residues. Germline CDR1 SGDLS, CDR2 YYNGEE. The V end was cut by 3 bases, the J end by 6 bases, with 16 bases between. CDR3 in amino acids: CASSETMTSTNEQFF. The CDR3 nucleotides are TGTGCCAGCAGCGAGACTATGACTAGTACCAATGAGCAGTTCTTC.

This chain links TRBV7-8 with TRBJ2-7, with D possibly TRBD2 on 5 matching bases. Germline V gives CDR1 SGHVS, CDR2 FQNEAQ. V dropped 10 bases and J dropped 0 bases, with 13 bases sitting between them. The length of the CDR3 is 13 residues. The CDR3 region has the DNA TGTGCCACCGAGTCGGGGATCTCCTACGAGCAGTACTTC. It encodes CATESGISYEQYF.

The gene calls are TRBV7-2 and TRBJ2-2; TRBD2 agrees at 7 bases. V gave up 5 bases and J gave up 0 bases; unmatched junction bases: 3. Germline V lookup: CDR1 SGHTA, CDR2 FQGNSA. The CDR3 has 15 residues. For the CDR3, the DNA is TGTGCCAGCAGCCTGGGACTAACGAACACCGGGGAGCTGTTTTTT. Amino acid sequence: CASSLGLTNTGELFF.

V usage is TRBV30 and J usage is TRBJ1-2; possibly TRBD1 for D (6 bases). The CDR3 loop spans 18 amino acids. Trimming removed 1 base at V and 1 base at J, with 22 bases between. Germline CDR1 is GTSNPN and CDR2 is SVGIG (reference sequence). CDR3 in amino acids: CAWSAPRQGRDLNYGYTF. CDR3 in DNA: TGTGCCTGGAGTGCTCCCAGGCAGGGGCGAGACCTTAACTATGGCTACACCTTC.

The chain has TRBV9 and TRBJ1-3; D uncertain. V lost 0 bases to trimming and J lost 0 bases, with 13 bases between them. The CDR3 extends over 17 amino acids. CDR1 SGDLS and CDR2 YYNGEE come from the germline V gene. For the CDR3, the DNA is TGTGCCAGCAGCGTAGCTACTGGCGGATACTCTGGAAACACCATATATTTT. This sequence encodes CASSVATGGYSGNTIYF.

The chain employs TRBV4-1 and TRBJ2-3; no clear D. There are 16 residues in the CDR3. The germline gives CDR1 MGHRA, CDR2 YSYEKL. The germline V and J ends were trimmed by 1 base and 3 bases, with 14 bases remaining between them. The CDR3 sequence: CASSQVYPRLTDTQYF. CDR3 nucleotide sequence: TGCGCCAGCAGCCAAGTTTACCCGAGGTTAACAGATACGCAGTATTTT.

The J gene is TRBJ2-3, the V gene TRBV20-1; D perhaps matches TRBD2 (6 bases). The CDR3 runs to 14 residues. Germline V lookup: CDR1 DFQATT, CDR2 SNEGSKA (reference sequence). The V end was cut by 3 bases, the J end by 5 bases, with 15 bases between. In DNA form, the CDR3 reads TGCAGTGCTAGTATTAGCGGACCAAAAGATACGCAGTATTTT. It translates to CSASISGPKDTQYF.

This sequence joins TRBV7-2 and TRBJ1-4, with D unclear. V shed 5 bases and J shed 0 bases, with 10 bases lying between them. The germline CDR1 and CDR2 sequences are SGHTA and FQGNSA. The CDR3 contains 15 residues. The CDR3 DNA follows: TGTGCCAGCAGCCTCGGGAGCACAACTAATGAAAAACTGTTTTTT. Translated, it gives CASSLGSTTNEKLFF.

CDR3 region: CASSLEAGLNEKLFF. The CDR3 region has the DNA TGTGCCAGCAGCTTGGAGGCAGGGCTTAATGAAAAACTGTTTTTT. The chain has TRBV5-4 and TRBJ1-4, with D perhaps matching TRBD1 (5 bases). This CDR3 region has 15 residues. Per the germline V gene, CDR1 is SGHNT and CDR2 is YYREEE (reference sequence). The germline V and J ends were trimmed by 0 bases and 4 bases, with 10 bases remaining between them.

The chain couples TRBV7-2 to TRBJ1-6, with a tentative D call TRBD1 (6 bases). The V gene's germline CDR1 is SGHTA and CDR2 FQGNSA. CDR3 length: 13 amino acids. V lost 6 bases, J lost 7 bases, and 10 bases lay in between. CDR3: CASRGQWNSPLHF. The CDR3, as DNA: TGTGCCAGCAGAGGACAGTGGAATTCACCCCTCCACTTT.

The chain joins TRBV6-5 to TRBJ1-4; possible D gene TRBD1, 6 bases. The CDR3 runs 14 residues. Germline CDR1 and CDR2: MNHEY and SVGAGI. V lost 6 bases, J lost 3 bases, and 11 bases lay in between. This chain's CDR3 is CASRAGVPNEKLFF. The CDR3 coding sequence is TGTGCCAGCAGAGCAGGGGTACCTAATGAAAAACTGTTTTTT.

This chain uses TRBV19 with TRBJ2-7; 7 bases are a match to TRBD2. Looked up from germline, CDR1 is LNHDA and CDR2 is SQIVND (reference sequence). This CDR3 is built from 13 residues. After removal of 5 bases from V and 5 bases from J, the junction contained 6 bases not matched to a gene. Here the CDR3 reads CASSSGGIHEQYF. The CDR3 region has the DNA TGTGCCAGTAGTTCCGGGGGGATCCACGAGCAGTACTTC.

This chain links TRBV7-9 with TRBJ2-5; 8 nucleotides match TRBD2. The CDR3 runs 14 residues. The V segment lost 2 bases and the J segment 4 bases; nucleotides outside the gene matches: 3. The germline gives CDR1 SEHNR, CDR2 FQNEAQ (reference sequence). CDR3 in amino acids: CASSLQAGVETQYF. For the CDR3, the DNA is TGTGCCAGCAGCTTACAAGCGGGAGTAGAGACCCAGTACTTC.

The chain combines TRBV2 with TRBJ2-7, with D possibly TRBD1 on 5 matching bases. Between the trimmed V and J ends, which lost 5 bases and 2 bases, there was a span of 16 bases. Germline V lookup: CDR1 SNHLY, CDR2 FYNNEI. The CDR3 covers 15 residues. Written as DNA, the CDR3 is TGTGCCAGCAGTCGACAGAAATCGCCAACCTACGAGCAGTACTTC. It encodes CASSRQKSPTYEQYF. Drawing the rest from reference TRBV2 and TRBJ2-7, the complete variable domain is EPEVTQTPSHQVTQMGQEVILRCVPISNHLYFYWYRQILGQKVEFLVSFYNNEISEKSEIFDDQFSVERPDGSNFTLKIRSTKLEDSAMYFCASSRQKSPTYEQYFGPGTRLTVT.

The chain joins TRBV19 to TRBJ2-7; 10 bases are shared with TRBD1. Per germline, CDR1 LNHDA and CDR2 SQIVND (reference sequence). The CDR3 is 14 amino acids. The V segment lost 4 bases and the J segment 5 bases; nucleotides outside the gene matches: 5. The CDR3 DNA is TGTGCCAGTAGTACGCCGACAGGGGGCGACGAGCAGTACTTC. This encodes CASSTPTGGDEQYF.

The chain has TRBV19 and TRBJ2-7, with TRBD1 matching over 8 bases. J lost 9 bases, V lost 7 bases, and 14 bases had no gene match. The CDR3 has 14 amino acids. Germline V lookup: CDR1 LNHDA, CDR2 SQIVND (reference sequence). CDR3 loop: CASTSTGAPFGQYF. CDR3 sequence (DNA): TGTGCCAGTACTTCGACAGGGGCCCCCTTCGGGCAGTACTTC. The full variable domain, rest sourced from reference TRBV19 and TRBJ2-7, is DGGITQSPKYLFRKEGQNVTLSCEQNLNHDAMYWYRQDPGQGLRLIYYSQIVNDFQKGDIAEGYSVSREKKESFPLTVTSAQKNPTAFYLCASTSTGAPFGQYFGPGTRLTVT.

This rearrangement joins TRBV25-1 to TRBJ1-1; D is possibly TRBD1 (5 bases). With 5 bases removed from V and 4 bases from J, the gap between germline ends came to 14 bases. The CDR3 is made up of 14 amino acids. Germline V gene lookup returns CDR1 MGHDK and CDR2 SYGVNS. Here the CDR3 reads CASSHPGKGTEAFF. For the CDR3, the DNA is TGTGCCAGCAGTCACCCAGGGAAGGGCACTGAAGCTTTCTTT. Supplemented by reference TRBV25-1 and TRBJ1-1, the full variable domain reads EADIYQTPRYLVIGTGKKITLECSQTMGHDKMYWYQQDPGMELHLIHYSYGVNSTEKGDLSSESTVSRIRTEHFPLTLESARPSHTSQYLCASSHPGKGTEAFFGQGTRLTVV.

This clone was picked up a small number of times. This chain uses TRBV4-2 with TRBJ1-1; possibly TRBD1 for D (5 bases). The V end lost 6 bases, the J end lost 2 bases, and 16 bases lay between the germline ends. Looked up from germline, CDR1 is LGHNA and CDR2 is YNFKEQ. The CDR3 runs 15 residues. In nucleotides, the CDR3 is TGTGCCAGCAGGACCGGCGACAGATATAACACTGAAGCTTTCTTT. This sequence encodes CASRTGDRYNTEAFF.